These 22 T cell receptor beta chains share one sample of origin, sequenced in a study of PD-1 blockade in classical Hodgkin lymphoma. The time point here: cycle 4 day 1 (C4D1), after less than 7 weeks of nivolumab. Each patient relapsed following autologous stem cell transplantation, and prior brentuximab vedotin exposure differed. Measured with immunoSEQ multiplex PCR; TCRdb has only the in-frame clones, and not every one. The table records about 64,000 clones, about 89% of them present only once. The sample here was peripheral blood mononuclear cells (PBMCs), taken before the fourth cycle of nivolumab. The receptors were sampled from a human donor with classical Hodgkin lymphoma.

The sample holds one count of this clone. The chain has TRBV7-9 and TRBJ1-2; unclear D gene. CDR1 SEHNR and CDR2 FQNEAQ come from the germline V gene (reference sequence). V lost 1 base and J lost 7, with 7 bases in between. The CDR3 runs 12 residues. The CDR3 protein is CASSLETAGYTF. The CDR3 DNA is TGTGCCAGCAGCTTAGAGACGGCTGGCTACACCTTC.

The chain is built from TRBV2 and TRBJ2-3; TRBD1 matches 8 bases. Trimming took 10 bases from V and 0 from J; bases not matched to a gene: 6. The CDR3 contains 14 residues. CDR1 is SNHLY and CDR2 is FYNNEI in the germline V gene. The CDR3 nucleotides are TGTGCCATACAGGGGGGTCCTAGCACAGATACGCAGTATTTT. Encoded protein: CAIQGGPSTDTQYF.

With regard to this clone: Distinct nucleotide sequences in the sample also encode this CDR3. V and J are TRBV7-9 and TRBJ1-1; tentative D call: TRBD1 (5 bases). The germline CDR1 and CDR2 sequences are SEHNR and FQNEAQ (reference sequence). With 1 base removed from V and 8 bases from J, the gap between germline ends came to 8 bases. The CDR3 spans 12 residues. This CDR3 reads CASSLGGSEAFF. CDR3 nucleotide sequence: TGTGCCAGCAGCTTAGGGGGGTCCGAAGCTTTCTTT.

This clone has only one observation. The genes are TRBV2 and TRBJ2-3, with D tentatively TRBD2 (6 bases). This CDR3 is built from 15 residues. Germline V CDR1 and CDR2: SNHLY, FYNNEI. The germline V and J ends were trimmed by 6 bases and 5 bases, with 18 bases remaining between them. The CDR3 bases are TGTGCCAGCAGGGCGGGGAATTTCAGAGGAGATACGCAGTATTTT. This translates into CASRAGNFRGDTQYF. Combining the CDR3 with reference TRBV2 and TRBJ2-3 gives the whole variable domain EPEVTQTPSHQVTQMGQEVILRCVPISNHLYFYWYRQILGQKVEFLVSFYNNEISEKSEIFDDQFSVERPDGSNFTLKIRSTKLEDSAMYFCASRAGNFRGDTQYFGPGTRLTVL.

This chain's CDR3 is CAWTPQTGTRETQYF. The CDR3 bases are TGTGCCTGGACCCCTCAAACCGGGACTAGAGAGACCCAGTACTTC. The genes are TRBV30 and TRBJ2-5; TRBD2 matches 8 bases. Trimming cost V 4 bases and J 4 bases; bases outside gene matches: 11. CDR1 and CDR2 from the germline V gene are GTSNPN and SVGIG (reference sequence). The CDR3 has 15 residues.

The chain couples TRBV28 to TRBJ2-3; 7 bases are a match to TRBD2. Germline lookup yields CDR1 MDHEN and CDR2 SYDVKM. Germline trimming cut 7 bases from V and 7 bases from J; bases unmatched to any gene: 20. This CDR3 contains 17 residues. The DNA for the CDR3 is TGTGCCAGCACCTATTATCAGCGGACTAGTATTCGATATACGCAGTATTTT. Amino acids: CASTYYQRTSIRYTQYF.

V usage is TRBV10-3 and J usage is TRBJ2-1, with D unresolved. Trimming left V 3 bases short and J 6 bases short, with 3 bases between. CDR3 size: 11 residues. Germline assignment: CDR1 ENHRY and CDR2 SYGVKD. The CDR3 nucleotides read TGTGCCATCAGTGACGGCAATGAGCAGTTCTTC. It translates to CAISDGNEQFF.

The chain uses TRBV7-2 and TRBJ1-2; TRBD1 aligns across 9 bases. V trimming: 4 bases; J trimming: 5 bases; junction bases outside the gene matches: 2. The CDR3 is 13 amino acids. Germline-derived CDR1 and CDR2 are SGHTA and FQGNSA. CDR3 protein: CASSWGQGYGYTF. CDR3 DNA: TGTGCCAGCAGCTGGGGACAGGGATATGGCTACACCTTC.

This chain joins TRBV6-6 and TRBJ2-1; no clear D gene. This CDR3 spans 12 amino acids. Per the germline V gene, CDR1 is MNHNY and CDR2 is SVGAGI (reference sequence). The V and J ends lost 6 bases and 9 bases respectively, with 12 bases between them. The CDR3 region has the DNA TGTGCCAGCAGCCCAAATCTTGTTGAGCAGTTCTTC. It yields the protein CASSPNLVEQFF.

This sequence joins TRBV30 and TRBJ1-2, with no clear D. This CDR3 region has 12 residues. Trimming removed 0 bases from V and 8 bases from J, with 10 bases in between. The germline V gene has CDR1 GTSNPN and CDR2 SVGIG (reference sequence). The DNA of the CDR3 is TGTGCCTGGAGTGTTAACAAGAGGGGCTACACCTTC. It encodes CAWSVNKRGYTF.

The chain couples TRBV6-5 to TRBJ2-5; D perhaps matches TRBD1 (6 bases). Germline CDR1 reads MNHEY; CDR2 reads SVGAGI. Trimming cost V 2 bases and J 10 bases, with 11 bases left between them. CDR3 length: 12 residues. In nucleotides, the CDR3 is TGTGCCAGCAGTTACGACAGGAAGGGCCAGTACTTC. Protein sequence: CASSYDRKGQYF.

V and J are TRBV11-2 and TRBJ2-5; TRBD2 matches at 7 bases. V shed 7 bases, J shed 5 bases, and the junction held 4 bases outside the gene matches. The V gene's germline CDR1 is SGHAT and CDR2 FQNNGV. There are 12 residues in the CDR3. The CDR3, as DNA: TGTGCCAGCAACCCCGGGGGGGAGACCCAGTACTTC. Protein sequence: CASNPGGETQYF.

A single count supports this clone. The genes are TRBV7-9 and TRBJ2-5; 8 bases map to TRBD1. The trim removed 4 bases at V and 5 bases at J, leaving 12 bases unmatched. CDR1 and CDR2 (germline): SEHNR, FQNEAQ (reference sequence). The CDR3 has 16 residues. The CDR3 DNA reads as TGTGCCAGCAGCTCAAGCGGACAGGGTAAATCGGAGACCCAGTACTTC. This sequence encodes CASSSSGQGKSETQYF.

The V and J genes are TRBV5-1 and TRBJ1-5, with 8 bases aligning to TRBD1. Germline V gene data show CDR1 as SGHRS and CDR2 as YFSETQ. V was pared by 4 bases and J by 6 bases, with 9 bases of the junction left unmatched. CDR3 size: 15 residues. Here the CDR3 DNA reads TGCGCCAGCAGCCTCGGGCAGGGGGCGGGTCAGCCCCAGCATTTT. It translates to CASSLGQGAGQPQHF.

The chain recombines TRBV4-1 with TRBJ1-1; D call uncertain. CDR1 and CDR2 (germline): MGHRA, YSYEKL. Trimming removed 3 bases at V and 0 bases at J, with 8 bases between. This CDR3 is 14 amino acids long. The CDR3 DNA reads TGCGCCAGCAGCCAGGGCGGCATGAACACTGAAGCTTTCTTT. This codes for CASSQGGMNTEAFF.

The chain uses TRBV5-6 and TRBJ2-1; 8 nucleotides agree with TRBD1. Germline trimming cut 0 bases from V and 6 bases from J; bases unmatched to any gene: 8. Looked up from germline, CDR1 is SGHDT and CDR2 is YYEEEE. This CDR3 is built from 16 residues. The CDR3 DNA is TGTGCCAGCAGCTTGGTTCCTGGGACAGGTCTCAATGAGCAGTTCTTC. It yields the protein CASSLVPGTGLNEQFF.

The table lists this clone with a count of one. The V gene is TRBV7-2, the J gene TRBJ2-5, with TRBD2 matching over 10 bases. With 3 bases clipped from V and 4 bases from J, the junction kept 5 bases outside the gene matches. Germline V gene lookup returns CDR1 SGHTA and CDR2 FQGNSA. This CDR3 contains 15 residues. CDR3 loop: CASSFQAGGRETQYF. In nucleotides, the CDR3 is TGTGCCAGCAGCTTCCAAGCGGGGGGGCGAGAGACCCAGTACTTC.

The gene calls are TRBV2 and TRBJ2-3, with D perhaps assigned TRBD1 or TRBD2 (5 bases each). Germline V CDR1 and CDR2: SNHLY, FYNNEI. Trimming shortened V by 8 bases and J by 2 bases, and 14 bases separated the two germline ends. The CDR3 has 14 residues. The CDR3 sequence is CASGGRGLTDTQYF. In DNA form, the CDR3 reads TGTGCCAGCGGGGGAAGAGGACTCACAGATACGCAGTATTTT.

This clone has more than one count but fewer than ten. This sequence joins TRBV7-2 and TRBJ1-5; D unresolved. The ends were cut back, 5 bases at V and 4 bases at J, with 12 bases in the middle. This CDR3 contains 14 residues. The germline V gene encodes CDR1 SGHTA and CDR2 FQGNSA. CDR3 in amino acids: CASSPGLSNQPQHF. CDR3 DNA sequence: TGTGCCAGCAGCCCGGGTCTGTCTAATCAGCCCCAGCATTTT. The variable domain in full, completed from reference TRBV7-2 and TRBJ1-5, reads GAGVSQSPSNKVTEKGKDVELRCDPISGHTALYWYRQSLGQGLEFLIYFQGNSAPDKSGLPSDRFSAERTGGSVSTLTIQRTQQEDSAVYLCASSPGLSNQPQHFGDGTRLSIL.

The V and J genes are TRBV6-5 and TRBJ2-5; unclear D gene. This CDR3 is 13 amino acids long. The V gene lost 3 bases and the J gene lost 3 bases, with 8 bases spanning the gap. Germline V gives CDR1 MNHEY, CDR2 SVGAGI. The CDR3 sequence: CASSYRPEETQYF. The DNA for the CDR3 is TGTGCCAGCAGTTATCGCCCCGAAGAGACCCAGTACTTC.

The genes are TRBV10-3 and TRBJ2-7; D is unclear. V lost 6 bases and J lost 2, with 17 bases in between. Germline CDR1 is ENHRY and CDR2 is SYGVKD. The length of the CDR3 is 15 residues. In DNA form, the CDR3 reads TGTGCCATCAGACCACTGGACCAAGATCCCTACGAGCAGTACTTC. Translated: CAIRPLDQDPYEQYF.

V and J are TRBV7-9 and TRBJ2-7; no clear D gene. This CDR3 spans 16 amino acids. V lost 5 bases and J lost 3, with 20 bases in between. Germline CDR1 is SEHNR and CDR2 is FQNEAQ (reference sequence). The CDR3 coding sequence is TGTGCCAGCAGCATATATCCACGGCAACTTAACTACGAGCAGTACTTC. Translation gives CASSIYPRQLNYEQYF.